This T cell receptor beta chain comes out of a study of cytomegalovirus exposure and HLA in healthy donors. Study-level points and caveats: TCR beta V segments were, for the most part, productive about 87% or about 30% of the time in an earlier analysis. Across donors, presence/absence analyses took sequencing depth to be roughly uniform. The listing of 160 or so TCR beta chains classed them as cytomegalovirus-associated.

This clone has more than one count but fewer than ten. Its antigen is still unknown. Trimming took 4 bases from V and 3 from J; bases not matched to a gene: 3. Looked up from germline, CDR1 is SQVTM and CDR2 is ANQGSEA. There are 13 residues in the CDR3. It was with 60 Vbeta and 13 Jbeta primers that the PCR ran. Clones were read by immunoSEQ multiplex PCR, and TCRdb kept only the in-frame ones, dropping some. The repertoire holds 140,000 to 150,000 clones, with 80% to 85% as singletons. The V call is TRBV29-1, the J call TRBJ2-7, with 10 bases identical to TRBD1. The sequenced sample consisted of PBMCs. The receptor was isolated from a male donor in good health and CMV-seronegative. CDR3 sequence (DNA): TGCAGCGTTGTTGGGGACAGGGGCTACGAGCAGTACTTC. Residues: CSVVGDRGYEQYF.